The 21 T cell receptor beta chains below all came from one sample that was sequenced in a study of shared clonotypes between healthy human individuals. Sequenced by immunoSEQ multiplex PCR; TCRdb stores in-frame clones only, minus some. The table records about 340,000 clones, more than 60% of them present only once. Material: memory CD4+ T cells sorted from blood. Subset described: CD45RA-negative fraction. The receptor set was obtained from a man younger than 40 in good health.

As to this clone: Other nucleotide sequences in the sample specify the same CDR3. V gene TRBV6-1 combines with J gene TRBJ2-1; 7 nucleotides line up with TRBD2. V shed 0 bases and J 0 bases; nucleotides not matched to a gene: 2. The germline CDR1 and CDR2 sequences are MNHNS and SASEGT. The CDR3 length is 16 residues. The CDR3 nucleotides read TGTGCCAGCAGTGAAGCGCCGGGGGGCTCCTACAATGAGCAGTTCTTC. Amino acids: CASSEAPGGSYNEQFF.

This clone has just one count. V is TRBV28 and J is TRBJ1-2; 9 nucleotides agree with TRBD1. CDR1 and CDR2 from the germline V gene are MDHEN and SYDVKM. The CDR3 is made up of 15 amino acids. The V gene end was trimmed by 7 bases and the J gene end by 4 bases; junction bases not matched to a gene: 10. CDR3 in DNA: TGTGCCAGCACCGGACAGGGGATAGGGACCTATGGCTACACCTTC. As protein: CASTGQGIGTYGYTF.

For this clone: A much larger clone is a single base away; this may be a read error. Within the sample, other DNA sequences also encode this same CDR3. The CDR3 bases are TGTGCCAGCAGCTTATCTTCCTACAATGAGCAGTTCTTC. Encoded protein: CASSLSSYNEQFF. The chain joins TRBV7-2 to TRBJ2-1; D is uncertain. The CDR3 consists of 13 residues. Germline CDR1 SGHTA, CDR2 FQGNSA. The V and J ends lost 2 bases and 1 base respectively, with 3 bases between them.

The chain is built from TRBV15 and TRBJ2-5; no clear D. V was trimmed by 4 bases and J by 5 bases, leaving 11 bases between them. Germline-derived CDR1 and CDR2 are LNHNV and YYDKDF (reference sequence). CDR3 length: 13 amino acids. The CDR3 sequence: CATSTATVETQYF. In DNA form, the CDR3 reads TGTGCCACCAGCACGGCGACCGTCGAGACCCAGTACTTC.

The chain carries TRBV30 and TRBJ1-2, with no clear D. Germline CDR1 is GTSNPN and CDR2 is SVGIG (reference sequence). Trimming stripped 3 bases from V and 5 bases from J, with 16 bases between. This CDR3 has 14 residues. The CDR3 DNA is TGTGCCTGGAGCGTTCTGCGGACGGCTTATGGCTACACCTTC. Amino acids: CAWSVLRTAYGYTF.

The rearrangement links TRBV11-3 to TRBJ2-1; D is ambiguous. The germline V gene encodes CDR1 SGHNT and CDR2 YENEEA. V gave up 1 base and J gave up 5 bases, with 9 bases separating them. CDR3 size: 14 residues. CDR3 nucleotide sequence: TGTGCCAGCAGCTTAGCAGCCACCAACAATGAGCAGTTCTTC. This translates into CASSLAATNNEQFF.

This clone was recorded once. The chain combines TRBV9 with TRBJ2-1; 12 bases map to TRBD2. V was clipped by 1 base and J by 4 bases; unmatched bases: 3. The germline CDR1 and CDR2 sequences are SGDLS and YYNGEE. CDR3 size: 16 residues. CDR3 coding DNA: TGTGCCAGCAGCGTAAGTCTAGCGGGAGGGTACAATGAGCAGTTCTTC. Its protein product is CASSVSLAGGYNEQFF.

The V and J genes are TRBV10-2 and TRBJ1-2; 7 nucleotides agree with TRBD1. The V segment lost 9 bases and the J segment 8 bases; nucleotides outside the gene matches: 12. Looked up from germline, CDR1 is WSHSY and CDR2 is SAAADI. This CDR3 spans 13 amino acids. The CDR3 sequence is CASVQTGLGGYTF. CDR3 nucleotide sequence: TGCGCCAGTGTCCAGACAGGGTTGGGCGGCTACACCTTC.

V is TRBV27 and J is TRBJ1-2; TRBD1 aligns across 9 bases. Unmatched junction bases numbered 5, after V lost 4 bases and J lost 2 bases. The CDR3 runs 15 residues. Looked up from germline, CDR1 is MNHEY and CDR2 is SMNVEV (reference sequence). The CDR3 loop reads CASSWGTGRNYGYTF. In nucleotides, the CDR3 is TGTGCCAGCAGTTGGGGGACAGGGAGAAACTATGGCTACACCTTC.

Only one count was recorded for this clone. A single base is all that separates this from a far larger clone, so a read error is likely. The chain uses TRBV27 and TRBJ1-4; 7 bases are shared with TRBD1. Trimming cost V 5 bases and J 6 bases; bases outside gene matches: 9. Germline V lookup: CDR1 MNHEY, CDR2 SMNVEV (reference sequence). This CDR3 comprises 15 residues. CDR3 bases: TGTGCCAGCAGTCGACCCGGGACAGATCATGAAAAACTGTTTTTT. It codes for CASSRPGTDHEKLFF.

V and J are TRBV2 and TRBJ2-1, with 8 bases matching TRBD2. After removal of 2 bases from V and 4 bases from J, the junction contained 7 bases not matched to a gene. This CDR3 contains 16 residues. Germline-derived CDR1 and CDR2 are SNHLY and FYNNEI. DNA for the CDR3: TGTGCCAGCAGTGAATCGGGGGGGAGGTATTACAATGAGCAGTTCTTC. Amino acids: CASSESGGRYYNEQFF.

The chain employs TRBV10-2 and TRBJ2-5; TRBD1 matches at 8 bases. The CDR3 has 14 amino acids. J gave up 2 bases and V 5 bases, and 4 bases lay outside the gene matches. The germline V gene encodes CDR1 WSHSY and CDR2 SAAADI. The CDR3 here is CASSQGARQETQYF. CDR3 coding DNA: TGCGCCAGCAGTCAGGGGGCAAGACAAGAGACCCAGTACTTC.

The V and J genes are TRBV6-1 and TRBJ2-2; TRBD1 agrees at 7 bases. The CDR3 runs to 14 residues. Germline V gene sequence: CDR1 MNHNS, CDR2 SASEGT. With V trimmed by 6 bases and J by 5 bases, 6 bases remained unmatched. CDR3 protein: CASRPDRVTGELFF. The CDR3 DNA reads TGTGCCAGCAGACCCGACAGGGTGACCGGGGAGCTGTTTTTT.

The CDR3 DNA sequence: TGTGCCAGTAGTATCTTTCAGCGGCCGTACAATGAGCAGTTCTTC. It is translated as CASSIFQRPYNEQFF. The gene calls are TRBV19 and TRBJ2-1, with D possibly TRBD2 on 5 matching bases. CDR3 length: 15 residues. The V and J ends lost 3 bases and 4 bases respectively, with 13 bases between them. Germline V lookup: CDR1 LNHDA, CDR2 SQIVND (reference sequence).

The CDR3 loop reads CASRVDKYNEQFF. The DNA of the CDR3 is TGCGCCAGCAGGGTGGACAAGTACAATGAGCAGTTCTTC. This chain joins TRBV5-1 and TRBJ2-1; tentative D call: TRBD1 (5 bases). V lost 5 bases, J lost 4 bases, and 10 bases lay in between. This CDR3 region has 13 residues. The germline V gene has CDR1 SGHRS and CDR2 YFSETQ.

Turning to this clone: Other nucleotide sequences in the sample specify the same CDR3. The chain combines TRBV2 with TRBJ2-3; 9 bases fit TRBD1. The CDR3 loop spans 15 amino acids. Germline-derived CDR1 and CDR2 are SNHLY and FYNNEI. Trimming took 6 bases from V and 1 from J; bases not matched to a gene: 5. DNA for the CDR3: TGTGCCAGCAGCGGTAGGACAGGGGGCACAGATACGCAGTATTTT. It translates to CASSGRTGGTDTQYF.

The CDR3 DNA reads as TGTGCCAGCTCCTTAAGGGGACAGAGTTACGAGCAGTACTTC. This codes for CASSLRGQSYEQYF. This chain connects TRBV18 to TRBJ2-7; 7 positions agree with TRBD1. Germline CDR1 is KGHSH and CDR2 is LQKENI. CDR3 size: 14 residues. V was pared by 6 bases and J by 4 bases, with 9 bases of the junction left unmatched.

This clone was detected a few times. The chain recombines TRBV19 with TRBJ2-1; possibly TRBD2 for D (5 bases). V shed 3 bases and J shed 16 bases, with 25 bases lying between them. Germline V gives CDR1 LNHDA, CDR2 SQIVND (reference sequence). The CDR3 has 15 amino acids. Here the CDR3 DNA reads TGTGCCAGTAGTATCTCCAGGCGATCCGGGGATTCCTCCTTCTTC. It specifies CASSISRRSGDSSFF.

The chain couples TRBV6-6 to TRBJ1-1; 11 bases match TRBD1. The V and J ends lost 6 bases and 1 base, in that order; junction bases with no gene match: 4. Per germline, CDR1 MNHNY and CDR2 SVGAGI (reference sequence). The length of the CDR3 is 15 residues. This CDR3 is CASRRGTGGNTEAFF. CDR3 nucleotides: TGTGCCAGCAGACGCGGGACAGGGGGGAACACTGAAGCTTTCTTT.

V usage is TRBV2 and J usage is TRBJ1-4; D unresolved. CDR1 SNHLY and CDR2 FYNNEI come from the germline V gene. V lost 3 bases, J lost 4 bases, and 12 bases lay in between. This CDR3 is built from 15 residues. The CDR3 here is CASSEAAAGNEKLFF. The CDR3 bases are TGTGCCAGCAGTGAGGCAGCAGCGGGTAATGAAAAACTGTTTTTT.

For the CDR3, the DNA is TGTGCCAGCAGCCAAGTACTCCCCCGACAGGGAGCCTACGAGCAGTACTTC. This gives the protein CASSQVLPRQGAYEQYF. The chain uses TRBV4-2 and TRBJ2-7; 7 positions match TRBD1. CDR1 is LGHNA and CDR2 is YNFKEQ in the germline V gene. CDR3 length equals 17 residues. The V and J ends lost 1 base and 2 bases, in that order; junction bases with no gene match: 11.